Detailed here is one TCR beta chain. Other DNA sequences within the sample encode an identical CDR3. The data were obtained in a study of shared clonotypes between healthy human individuals. In germline, CDR1 is MNHEY, CDR2 SMNVEV (reference sequence). The V gene lost 2 bases and the J gene lost 0 bases, with 5 bases spanning the gap. This CDR3 comprises 14 residues. Clones were read by immunoSEQ multiplex PCR, and TCRdb kept only the in-frame ones, dropping some. The table includes 550,000 to 750,000 clones, 95% to 96% detected once. Selected positively for CCR7 and CD45RO-negative, naive CD8 cells excluded terminally differentiated effector memory CD45RA+ cells.

V gene TRBV27 combines with J gene TRBJ2-1, with D hard to call. The receptor was isolated from a woman younger than 45 in good health. The sample comprised naive CD8+ T cells sorted from blood. CDR3 in amino acids: CASSLGGSYNEQFF. As DNA, the CDR3 is TGTGCCAGCAGTTTAGGCGGCTCCTACAATGAGCAGTTCTTC.